Below are 31 T cell receptor beta chains sequenced from a single sample in a study of T cell repertoires in cytomegalovirus infection. TCRdb called the reads again in MiXCR, with one record for every CDR3 protein. The profile shows roughly 230,000 distinct CDR3 sequences, roughly 22% of them singletons. Source material: CD8+ T cells from PBMCs. The receptors were gathered from a human donor in good health (CMV status not recorded). Some clones in this sample may be carry-over from other donors' samples.

This chain joins TRBV5-6 and TRBJ2-7; 9 bases match TRBD2. The CDR3 is made up of 14 amino acids. V dropped 2 bases and J dropped 6; count of bases not matched to a gene: 6. Germline V CDR1 and CDR2: SGHDT, YYEEEE. CDR3 DNA sequence: TGTGCCAGCAGCTTTGGGACTAGCAGTCCCGAGCAGTACTTC. Translation: CASSFGTSSPEQYF.

The chain joins TRBV5-5 to TRBJ1-5; 9 nucleotides match TRBD1. The germline V gene has CDR1 SGHKS and CDR2 YYEKEE (reference sequence). V gave up 4 bases and J gave up 0 bases; unmatched junction bases: 11. The CDR3 is 18 amino acids. The CDR3 loop reads CASSLRDRAFASNQPQHF. The CDR3 region has the DNA TGTGCCAGCAGCCTCCGGGACAGGGCATTCGCTAGCAATCAGCCCCAGCATTTT. Full variable domain (missing parts from reference TRBV5-5 and TRBJ1-5): DAGVTQSPTHLIKTRGQQVTLRCSPISGHKSVSWYQQVLGQGPQFIFQYYEKEERGRGNFPDRFSARQFPNYSSELNVNALLLGDSALYLCASSLRDRAFASNQPQHFGDGTRLSIL.

The V and J genes are TRBV6-6 and TRBJ2-1; D not certain. The V gene's germline CDR1 is MNHNY and CDR2 SVGAGI (reference sequence). The V end lost 4 bases, the J end lost 6 bases, and 13 bases lay between the germline ends. The CDR3 covers 14 residues. Written as DNA, the CDR3 is TGTGCCAGCAGTTCTACACCACCGTTCAATGAGCAGTTCTTC. Translation: CASSSTPPFNEQFF.

The genes are TRBV20-1 and TRBJ1-1; a possible D gene is TRBD1 (5 bases). Germline assignment: CDR1 DFQATT and CDR2 SNEGSKA (reference sequence). V gave up 1 base and J gave up 3 bases, with 15 bases separating them. This CDR3 is 15 amino acids long. CDR3 bases: TGCAGTGCTAGAGGGCGGGGGAACTTGGACACTGAAGCTTTCTTT. Its protein product is CSARGRGNLDTEAFF.

This clonotype occurred a few times. V is TRBV6-5 and J is TRBJ2-1, with TRBD1 matching 10 bases. This CDR3 is built from 15 residues. V shed 4 bases, J shed 10 bases, and the junction held 10 bases outside the gene matches. Germline CDR1 and CDR2: MNHEY and SVGAGI. The CDR3 loop is CASSFWTGGHDEQFF. The DNA for the CDR3 is TGTGCCAGCAGTTTCTGGACAGGGGGTCACGACGAGCAGTTCTTC.

CDR3 in amino acids: CATSRKTGQGARRGYGYTF. DNA of the CDR3: TGTGCCACCAGCCGTAAAACTGGACAGGGGGCGCGGAGAGGTTATGGCTACACCTTC. This sequence joins TRBV15 and TRBJ1-2; 11 nucleotides align to TRBD1. CDR1 and CDR2 (germline): LNHNV, YYDKDF (reference sequence). The CDR3 is 19 residues long. Losses at the gene ends were 5 bases for V and 5 bases for J; bases not matched to a gene: 19.

In nucleotides, the CDR3 is TGTGCCAGCAGCTTTGGGGCGGGGGGCCTAAACGAGCAGTACTTC. Amino acid sequence: CASSFGAGGLNEQYF. The genes are TRBV7-6 and TRBJ2-7; 8 positions match TRBD2. CDR1 is SGHVS, CDR2 FNYEAQ, per germline. After removal of 3 bases from V and 5 bases from J, the junction contained 9 bases not matched to a gene. The CDR3 extends over 15 amino acids.

The rearrangement uses TRBV15 and TRBJ2-7; D call uncertain. Germline loops: CDR1 LNHNV, CDR2 YYDKDF (reference sequence). The CDR3 extends over 14 amino acids. V gave up 0 bases and J gave up 0 bases, with 6 bases separating them. CDR3 sequence reads: CATSRDRLSYEQYF. The CDR3 bases are TGTGCCACCAGCAGAGACAGGCTCTCCTACGAGCAGTACTTC. Looking up the rest from reference TRBV15 and TRBJ2-7 gives the full variable domain: DAMVIQNPRYQVTQFGKPVTLSCSQTLNHNVMYWYQQKSSQAPKLLFHYYDKDFNNEADTPDNFQSRRPNTSFCFLDIRSPGLGDTAMYLCATSRDRLSYEQYFGPGTRLTVT.

The chain is built from TRBV2 and TRBJ2-2; 11 positions agree with TRBD2. The CDR3 extends over 16 amino acids. Trimming cost V 8 bases and J 5 bases; bases outside gene matches: 10. Germline CDR1 SNHLY, CDR2 FYNNEI. The CDR3 loop is CASSPSGGYGTGELFF. CDR3 nucleotide sequence: TGTGCCAGCTCCCCTAGCGGGGGGTATGGTACCGGGGAGCTGTTTTTT.

V usage is TRBV12-3 or TRBV12-4 and J usage is TRBJ1-1; TRBD1 might be the D (5 bases). Trimming shortened V by 1 base and J by 5 bases, and 8 bases separated the two germline ends. This CDR3 has 13 residues. The CDR3 reads CASSLVWGTEAFF. The CDR3 DNA reads TGTGCCAGCAGTTTAGTATGGGGGACTGAAGCTTTCTTT.

The chain uses TRBV7-9 and TRBJ1-6, with TRBD1 matching over 8 bases. The CDR3 has 14 amino acids. The V gene end was trimmed by 4 bases and the J gene end by 9 bases; junction bases not matched to a gene: 5. Per the germline V gene, CDR1 is SEHNR and CDR2 is FQNEAQ (reference sequence). The DNA for the CDR3 is TGTGCCAGCAGCTACAGGGGGGAAGGTTCACCCCTCCACTTT. Encoded protein: CASSYRGEGSPLHF. The variable domain in full, with the rest retrieved from reference TRBV7-9 and TRBJ1-6, is DTGVSQNPRHKITKRGQNVTFRCDPISEHNRLYWYRQTLGQGPEFLTYFQNEAQLEKSRLLSDRFSAERPKGSFSTLEIQRTEQGDSAMYLCASSYRGEGSPLHFGNGTRLTVT.

The rearrangement uses TRBV28 and TRBJ2-5; 8 nucleotides match TRBD2. The CDR3 runs to 16 residues. V was clipped by 5 bases and J by 5 bases; unmatched bases: 13. Germline V gene sequence: CDR1 MDHEN, CDR2 SYDVKM. The CDR3 region has the DNA TGTGCCAGCAGTCTCCGGGTAGCGGGGTTATGGGAGACCCAGTACTTC. The encoded protein is CASSLRVAGLWETQYF.

The chain carries TRBV2 and TRBJ2-3; TRBD2 might be the D (5 bases). Germline-derived CDR1 and CDR2 are SNHLY and FYNNEI. Trimming removed 6 bases at V and 6 bases at J, with 13 bases between. The CDR3 spans 13 residues. CDR3: CASRRVEADTQYF. DNA for the CDR3: TGTGCCAGCAGGCGGGTCGAGGCGGATACGCAGTATTTT.

V and J are TRBV10-3 and TRBJ2-7; 7 bases match TRBD1. With 2 bases clipped from V and 5 bases from J, the junction kept 9 bases outside the gene matches. CDR1 ENHRY and CDR2 SYGVKD come from the germline V gene. The CDR3 spans 15 residues. In DNA, the CDR3 is TGTGCCATCAGTGAGGGGCAGGGGGTGAACAACGAGCAGTACTTC. Its translation: CAISEGQGVNNEQYF.

The chain couples TRBV7-9 to TRBJ1-5, with 11 bases lining up with TRBD1. Trimming removed 4 bases from V and 7 bases from J; junction bases left unmatched: 9. Germline CDR1 reads SEHNR; CDR2 reads FQNEAQ (reference sequence). The length of the CDR3 is 16 residues. The CDR3 region is CASSSAGQGAGQPQHF. CDR3 bases: TGTGCCAGCAGCTCAGCCGGACAGGGGGCTGGGCAGCCCCAGCATTTT.

There are a few counts of this clonotype. V is TRBV7-7 and J is TRBJ2-2, with 7 bases aligning to TRBD1. Germline assignment: CDR1 SSHAT and CDR2 FNYEAQ (reference sequence). V shed 3 bases and J 8 bases; nucleotides not matched to a gene: 9. The CDR3 length is 15 residues. The CDR3 DNA follows: TGTGCCAGCAGCTTCCGGGACAGCTTTGGGGGGGAGCTGTTTTTT. Protein product: CASSFRDSFGGELFF.

V is TRBV20-1 and J is TRBJ2-3; 8 nucleotides agree with TRBD2. Germline V gene data show CDR1 as DFQATT and CDR2 as SNEGSKA (reference sequence). J was trimmed by 1 base and V by 3 bases; bases with no gene match: 3. The length of the CDR3 is 14 residues. As DNA, the CDR3 is TGCAGTGCTAGTCCGGGGGGGGGCACAGATACGCAGTATTTT. It encodes CSASPGGGTDTQYF.

This clonotype was seen at least ten times. The chain is built from TRBV28 and TRBJ2-6; D remains unclear. The V end lost 4 bases, the J end lost 0 bases, and 16 bases lay between the germline ends. From germline, CDR1 is MDHEN and CDR2 SYDVKM. There are 18 residues in the CDR3. CDR3 in amino acids: CASSSLLWSGSGANVLTF. The CDR3 DNA follows: TGTGCCAGCAGTTCCCTCCTGTGGTCCGGCTCTGGGGCCAACGTCCTGACTTTC.

V and J are TRBV19 and TRBJ1-1; 12 nucleotides line up with TRBD1. The V segment lost 3 bases and the J segment 4 bases; nucleotides outside the gene matches: 3. In germline, CDR1 is LNHDA, CDR2 SQIVND (reference sequence). This CDR3 spans 15 amino acids. As DNA, the CDR3 is TGTGCCAGTAGTATGGGGACAGGGGGCCCCACTGAAGCTTTCTTT. It yields the protein CASSMGTGGPTEAFF.

The chain employs TRBV5-6 and TRBJ2-2; D possibly corresponds to TRBD1 (5 bases). The germline V and J ends were trimmed by 4 bases and 6 bases, with 10 bases remaining between them. CDR3 size: 13 residues. Germline-derived CDR1 and CDR2 are SGHDT and YYEEEE. In nucleotides, the CDR3 is TGTGCCAGCAGCCTGACAGTAGCCGGGGAGCTGTTTTTT. Residues: CASSLTVAGELFF.

This clonotype has a handful of counts. The V gene is TRBV28, the J gene TRBJ2-7; TRBD2 matches 9 bases. This CDR3 comprises 14 residues. Trimming removed 6 bases from V and 7 bases from J; junction bases left unmatched: 10. Germline V CDR1 and CDR2: MDHEN, SYDVKM. The CDR3 loop reads CASRDPAGGEEQYF. CDR3 DNA sequence: TGTGCCAGCAGGGACCCGGCGGGGGGGGAAGAGCAGTACTTC. Full variable domain (outside the CDR3, taken from reference TRBV28 and TRBJ2-7): DVKVTQSSRYLVKRTGEKVFLECVQDMDHENMFWYRQDPGLGLRLIYFSYDVKMKEKGDIPEGYSVSREKKERFSLILESASTNQTSMYLCASRDPAGGEEQYFGPGTRLTVT.

This clonotype has a count of ten or more. The chain combines TRBV7-8 with TRBJ1-5; possibly TRBD1 for D (5 bases). V was clipped by 5 bases and J by 6 bases, with 11 bases between them. The germline gives CDR1 SGHVS, CDR2 FQNEAQ. The CDR3 is 13 residues long. The CDR3 bases are TGTGCCAGCAGCCAGGGCCCGGGTCAGCCCCAGCATTTT. It specifies CASSQGPGQPQHF.

The J gene is TRBJ2-5, the V gene TRBV28; TRBD2 matches 13 bases. The CDR3 totals 16 residues. From germline, CDR1 is MDHEN and CDR2 SYDVKM. Germline trimming cut 6 bases from V and 1 base from J; bases unmatched to any gene: 5. Here the CDR3 DNA reads TGTGCCAGCAGCGGACTAGCGGGGGCGACCCAAGAGACCCAGTACTTC. Translated: CASSGLAGATQETQYF.

This clonotype was recorded a few times. The rearrangement uses TRBV6-1 and TRBJ2-1; no reliable D call. This CDR3 spans 13 amino acids. Trimming cost V 6 bases and J 8 bases, with 14 bases left between them. Looked up from germline, CDR1 is MNHNS and CDR2 is SASEGT. CDR3 region: CASSTVRTDEQFF. DNA of the CDR3: TGTGCCAGCAGCACGGTAAGAACCGATGAGCAGTTCTTC.

The CDR3 coding sequence is TGCAGTGCTAGAGATCTTGGGAGCCTTAACACTGAAGCTTTCTTT. Its translation: CSARDLGSLNTEAFF. The chain uses TRBV20-1 and TRBJ1-1; D is uncertain. The CDR3 is 15 residues long. V was clipped by 0 bases and J by 2 bases, with 13 bases between them. Germline CDR1 is DFQATT and CDR2 is SNEGSKA (reference sequence).

This chain links TRBV9 with TRBJ1-1; possible D gene TRBD1, 5 bases. Trimming took 0 bases from V and 3 from J, leaving 15 bases between them. The germline V gene has CDR1 SGDLS and CDR2 YYNGEE. The CDR3 is 16 residues long. Written as DNA, the CDR3 is TGTGCCAGCAGCGTAGAAGGTGGGGCAACATACACTGAAGCTTTCTTT. It specifies CASSVEGGATYTEAFF.

In regard to this clonotype: It is unclear where the CDR3 begins or ends on the DNA, so no DNA is shown, and the CDR3 is as TCRdb lists it. The chain carries TRBV12-3 or TRBV12-4 and TRBJ2-7; the table gives TRBD1 as D, unverified against the DNA. The CDR3 contains 15 residues when both ends are counted. Here the CDR3 reads CASSFGTGTTCEKYF.

This clonotype was observed a few times. The J gene is TRBJ2-3, the V gene TRBV5-1; 7 bases map to TRBD2. Germline CDR1 SGHRS, CDR2 YFSETQ. Trimming removed 4 bases from V and 2 bases from J; junction bases left unmatched: 13. CDR3 length equals 17 residues. The CDR3 is CASSKALAKGITDTQYF. The DNA for the CDR3 is TGCGCCAGCAGCAAGGCACTAGCGAAGGGGATCACAGATACGCAGTATTTT.

This clonotype was seen only a few times. The genes are TRBV7-8 and TRBJ1-2; 8 bases fit TRBD1. CDR1 is SGHVS and CDR2 is FQNEAQ in the germline V gene. J gave up 0 bases and V 3 bases, and 9 bases lay outside the gene matches. This CDR3 has 17 residues. In DNA form, the CDR3 reads TGTGCCAGCAGCTTCTCCGCCGGGACAGGAACTAACTATGGCTACACCTTC. This translates into CASSFSAGTGTNYGYTF.

The chain recombines TRBV28 with TRBJ1-4; 7 bases fit TRBD1. CDR3 length equals 16 residues. Per germline, CDR1 MDHEN and CDR2 SYDVKM. The trim removed 5 bases at V and 4 bases at J, leaving 10 bases unmatched. The CDR3 is CASSRGDSLINEKLFF. In DNA form, the CDR3 reads TGTGCCAGCAGTCGGGGGGACAGCTTAATTAATGAAAAACTGTTTTTT.

This chain joins TRBV28 and TRBJ2-1; D is possibly TRBD1 (5 bases). The CDR3 sequence is 16 residues long. CDR1 and CDR2 from the germline V gene are MDHEN and SYDVKM. Trimming pared 1 base from V and 2 bases from J, leaving 12 bases between. The CDR3 DNA is TGTGCCAGCAGTTTATCTGGGTGGGGCGCCTACAATGAGCAGTTCTTC. Protein sequence: CASSLSGWGAYNEQFF. The variable domain in full, completed from reference TRBV28 and TRBJ2-1, reads DVKVTQSSRYLVKRTGEKVFLECVQDMDHENMFWYRQDPGLGLRLIYFSYDVKMKEKGDIPEGYSVSREKKERFSLILESASTNQTSMYLCASSLSGWGAYNEQFFGPGTRLTVL.